The text below deals with one T cell receptor (beta chain). The antigen is not known. The sample comes from a study of shared clonotypes between healthy human individuals. Whole-study context: CD4 naive and CD4 memory each took three plates per donor, while CD8 naive took two and CD8 memory one.

Naive CD8 isolation took CD45RO-negative cells positively selected for CCR7 and excluded terminally differentiated effector memory CD45RA+ cells. The study drew all its donors from Caucasian adults living in Nashville, Tennessee. Original handling: As immunoSEQ supplied junction-only sequences (without quality scores), filtering differed. Assay used: immunoSEQ multiplex PCR; TCRdb lists only in-frame clones, some missing. V and J calls and clone size are given by that table; D and trimming were obtained from the DNA. This sample has just over 2,000,000 clones, with around 96% found just once. V lost 2 bases, J lost 2 bases, and 9 bases lay in between. The CDR3 loop spans 14 amino acids. Per germline, CDR1 MNHEY and CDR2 SMNVEV (reference sequence). Findings and limits, study-wide: With several donors compared, around 5% of naive CD4 clonotypes were shared.

The rearrangement uses TRBV27 and TRBJ1-2, with D unresolved. The receptor was derived from a man younger than 35 in good health. Sequencing was performed on naive CD8+ T cells sorted from blood. The CDR3 is CASSLLDGNYGYTF. The CDR3 bases are TGTGCCAGCAGTTTACTGGACGGCAACTATGGCTACACCTTC.